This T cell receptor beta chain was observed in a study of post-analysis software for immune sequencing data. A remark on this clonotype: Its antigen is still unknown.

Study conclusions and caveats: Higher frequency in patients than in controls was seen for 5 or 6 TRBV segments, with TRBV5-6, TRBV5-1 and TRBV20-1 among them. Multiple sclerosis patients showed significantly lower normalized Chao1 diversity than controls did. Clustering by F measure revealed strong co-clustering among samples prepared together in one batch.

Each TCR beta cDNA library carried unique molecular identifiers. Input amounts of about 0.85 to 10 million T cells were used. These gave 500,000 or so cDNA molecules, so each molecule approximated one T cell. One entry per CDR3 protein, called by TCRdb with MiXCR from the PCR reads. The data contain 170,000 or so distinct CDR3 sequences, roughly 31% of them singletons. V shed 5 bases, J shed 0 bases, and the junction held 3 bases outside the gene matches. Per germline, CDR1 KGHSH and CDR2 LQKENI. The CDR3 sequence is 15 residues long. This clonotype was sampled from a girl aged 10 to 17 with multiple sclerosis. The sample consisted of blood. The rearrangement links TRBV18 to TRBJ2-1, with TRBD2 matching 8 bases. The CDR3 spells CASSSREGSYNEQFF. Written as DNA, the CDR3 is TGTGCCAGCTCAAGCCGGGAGGGCTCCTACAATGAGCAGTTCTTC. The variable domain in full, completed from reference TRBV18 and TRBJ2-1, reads NAGVMQNPRHLVRRRGQEARLRCSPMKGHSHVYWYRQLPEEGLKFMVYLQKENIIDESGMPKERFSAEFPKEGPSILRIQQVVRGDSAAYFCASSSREGSYNEQFFGPGTRLTVL.